These T cell receptor beta chains were read from a single sample in a study of blood T cell repertoires in COVID-19. The assay was immunoSEQ multiplex PCR, and TCRdb's table has in-frame clones only and misses some. The repertoire holds about 190,000 clones, less than 80% seen once, with around an eighth in the top ten. Sequencing was performed on peripheral blood. The receptors originated from a man in his fifties who had recovered from COVID-19. CDR3s include the opening cysteine and the closing phenylalanine or tryptophan.

TRBJ2-3 TRBV5-1 CASSTGSGLGTDTQYF
TRBJ2-7 TRBV6-2/TRBV6-3 CASSYLVDRGVSYEQYF
TRBJ2-2 TRBV11-2 CASTGDRGLFGELFF
TRBJ2-2 TRBV10-1 CASSGGSVSSGTTGELFF
TRBJ2-6 TRBV7-8 CASSLGPIRDSGANVLTF
TRBJ2-3 TRBV4-1 CASSQGPIPGLASRTDTQYF
TRBJ1-6 TRBV6-2/TRBV6-3 CASSYSGAGSPLHF
TRBJ2-5 TRBV7-9 CASSFDRLAEETQYF
TRBJ2-1 TRBV30 CAWSPRGAGGRDEQFF
TRBJ1-5 TRBV2 CASTEGQGIPQPQHF
TRBJ2-1 TRBV10-3 CAISDATSGKHNEQFF
TRBJ2-5 TRBV30 CAWSDFGRMETQYF
TRBJ1-1 TRBV30 CAWGQGTEAFF
TRBJ2-3 TRBV11-2 CASSSWTSGTSDTQYF
TRBJ2-2 TRBV18 CASSAVSGNIGTGELFF
TRBJ2-1 TRBV11-2 CASSPLHSSDEQFF
TRBJ2-3 TRBV3-1/TRBV3-2 CASLGTDTQYF
TRBJ1-5 TRBV30 CAWSQTGSNQPQHF
TRBJ2-4 TRBV12-5 CASGSRGLAGAGAKNIQYF
TRBJ2-1 TRBV6-6 CASSHPPGLVNEQFF
TRBJ2-7 TRBV11-2 CASSLTGGYPYEQYF
TRBJ2-7 TRBV2 CASNQDTSYEQYF
TRBJ1-1 TRBV30 CAWSADREAFF
TRBJ2-7 TRBV6-5 CASRVPGTGSYEQYF
TRBJ2-7 TRBV6-2/TRBV6-3 CASSYPLAKANYEQYF
TRBJ1-2 TRBV6-5 CASRDRGGYGYTF
TRBJ1-5 TRBV7-6 CASSLAPGGGYSNQPQHF
TRBJ2-7 TRBV5-1 CASSLSVFRTYEQYF
TRBJ1-3 TRBV7-2 CASSLGVGVGNTIYF
TRBJ1-2 TRBV9 CASSVQGQNYGYTF
TRBJ1-1 TRBV19 CASSIGSGFEAFF
TRBJ2-2 TRBV11-2 CASRYTGVKLFF
TRBJ2-1 TRBV27 CASSLSGRGEQFF
TRBJ1-1 TRBV7-2 CASSLWAANTEAFF
TRBJ1-2 TRBV6-5 CASSLGQDYGYTF
TRBJ1-2 TRBV7-9 CASSLPRGGYTF
TRBJ2-4 TRBV28 CASGGLAKNIQYF
TRBJ2-1 TRBV7-9 CASRLALLDEQFF
TRBJ2-5 TRBV6-5 CASSPDRGFETQYF
TRBJ2-1 TRBV6-5 CASPTEGNEQFF
TRBJ2-5 TRBV9 CASSVDQGDETQYF
TRBJ2-2 TRBV6-1 CASSELATGELFF
TRBJ1-4 TRBV11-2 CASSHSGAQGAEEKLFF
TRBJ2-3 TRBV18 CASSPVQAGPTDTQYF
TRBJ2-3 TRBV19 CASSINPGVVSDTQYF
TRBJ1-4 TRBV18 CASSPELLNEKLFF
TRBJ1-2 TRBV6-5 CASSPGPGIYGYTF
TRBJ1-2 TRBV29-1 CSVKGQANYGYTF
TRBJ1-2 TRBV27 CASRTGGIGYTF
TRBJ1-2 TRBV6-6 CASSYGQGTQGYTF
TRBJ2-1 TRBV13 CASSLGFREDEQFF
TRBJ2-3 TRBV4-1 CASSQGVAYRVGTDTQYF
TRBJ2-1 TRBV5-1 CASSFVPGQGGEQFF
TRBJ1-5 TRBV19 CASTDGGRGSNQPQHF
TRBJ2-1 TRBV19 CASPLLAIGVNEQFF
TRBJ1-4 TRBV19 CASSIGDRVLATNEKLFF